What follows are 4 T cell receptor beta chains derived from one specimen sequenced in a study of T-cell memory formation after mild COVID-19. In TCRdb, the 5' RACE reads were re-called with MiXCR into one record per CDR3 protein. The top ten clones hold roughly a fifth of a sample with 310,000 or so distinct CDR3 sequences, 15% to 20% of them seen once. Input material: PBMCs or a T cell subset sorted from them (not recorded which). The receptors were sampled from a man younger than 30 who had mild COVID-19 (a few samples of this study predate the infection). Cell type and time point are not known.

V and J are TRBV5-4 and TRBJ2-3; D remains unclear. Germline lookup yields CDR1 SGHNT and CDR2 YYREEE (reference sequence). Between the trimmed V and J ends, which lost 4 bases and 4 bases, there was a span of 13 bases. CDR3 length: 14 residues. Here the CDR3 reads CASSIRPPADTQYF. The CDR3 region has the DNA TGTGCCAGCAGCATACGACCCCCAGCAGATACGCAGTATTTT.

The chain recombines TRBV2 with TRBJ2-2, with D possibly matching TRBD2 (5 bases). V dropped 4 bases and J dropped 7 bases, with 19 bases sitting between them. In germline, CDR1 is SNHLY, CDR2 FYNNEI. This CDR3 contains 16 residues. CDR3 residues: CASSVLYSGENGELFF. The CDR3 nucleotides read TGTGCCAGCAGTGTTCTCTATTCCGGGGAAAACGGGGAGCTGTTTTTT. Using reference TRBV2 and TRBJ2-2 for the parts outside the CDR3, the full variable domain is EPEVTQTPSHQVTQMGQEVILRCVPISNHLYFYWYRQILGQKVEFLVSFYNNEISEKSEIFDDQFSVERPDGSNFTLKIRSTKLEDSAMYFCASSVLYSGENGELFFGEGSRLTVL.

This clonotype was observed at least ten times. The chain joins TRBV6-2 or TRBV6-3 to TRBJ1-5; TRBD1 aligns across 10 bases. Germline CDR1 MNHEY, CDR2 SVGEGT. V gave up 4 bases and J gave up 4 bases; unmatched junction bases: 7. The CDR3 consists of 16 residues. In DNA form, the CDR3 reads TGTGCCAGCAGTTCCCTGGACAGGGGGGATAATCAGCCCCAGCATTTT. This translates into CASSSLDRGDNQPQHF.

This clonotype was detected only a few times. The chain recombines TRBV4-2 with TRBJ1-6; 7 bases map to TRBD1. V shed 1 base, J shed 10 bases, and the junction held 10 bases outside the gene matches. Looked up from germline, CDR1 is LGHNA and CDR2 is YNFKEQ. The CDR3 spans 16 residues. CDR3 coding DNA: TGTGCCAGCAGCCAAGTGGAGGGGGCCGGATCCTCACCCCTCCACTTT. It translates to CASSQVEGAGSSPLHF.